This T cell receptor beta chain was identified in a study of blood T cell repertoires in COVID-19. Using immunoSEQ multiplex PCR, the repertoire was profiled, and TCRdb retains in-frame clones only, with some absent. The sample lists about 270,000 clones, around 82% occurring once. The germline gives CDR1 SGDLS, CDR2 YYNGEE. The CDR3 is 16 residues long. V dropped 4 bases and J dropped 1 base, with 17 bases sitting between them. Material: peripheral blood. The chain carries TRBV9 and TRBJ1-1, with D maybe TRBD1 (5 bases). The receptor was derived from a woman between 18 and 29 years old with acute or convalescent COVID-19. The CDR3 coding sequence is TGTGCCAGCAGCATCCTCTACGGGACTCAGAACACTGAAGCTTTCTTT. Translation gives CASSILYGTQNTEAFF. Supplemented by reference TRBV9 and TRBJ1-1, the full variable domain reads DSGVTQTPKHLITATGQRVTLRCSPRSGDLSVYWYQQSLDQGLQFLIQYYNGEERAKGNILERFSAQQFPDLHSELNLSSLELGDSALYFCASSILYGTQNTEAFFGQGTRLTVV.